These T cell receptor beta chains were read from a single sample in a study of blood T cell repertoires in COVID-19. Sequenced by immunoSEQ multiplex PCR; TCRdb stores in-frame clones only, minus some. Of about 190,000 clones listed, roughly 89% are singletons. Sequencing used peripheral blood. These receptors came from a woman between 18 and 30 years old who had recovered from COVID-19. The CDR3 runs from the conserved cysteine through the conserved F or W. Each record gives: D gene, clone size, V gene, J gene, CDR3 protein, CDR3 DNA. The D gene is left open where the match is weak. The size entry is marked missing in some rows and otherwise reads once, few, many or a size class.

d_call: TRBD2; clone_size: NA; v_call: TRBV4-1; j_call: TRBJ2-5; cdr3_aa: CASSQVGAGEVFETQYF; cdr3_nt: TGCGCCAGCAGCCAAGTTGGGGCGGGAGAGGTGTTTGAGACCCAGTACTTC
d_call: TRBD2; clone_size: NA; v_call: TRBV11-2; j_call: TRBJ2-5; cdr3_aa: CASSLVLAGGQETQYF; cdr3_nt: TGTGCCAGCAGCTTGGTGCTAGCGGGAGGGCAAGAGACCCAGTACTTC
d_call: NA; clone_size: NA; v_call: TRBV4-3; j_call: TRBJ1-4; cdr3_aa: CASSQDRAAGDEKLFF; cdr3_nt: TGCGCCAGCAGCCAAGATAGGGCAGCGGGGGATGAAAAACTGTTTTTT
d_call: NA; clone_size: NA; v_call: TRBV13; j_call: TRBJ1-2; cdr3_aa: CASSLGEERSYGYTF; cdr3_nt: TGTGCCAGCAGCTTAGGCGAGGAAAGGAGTTATGGCTACACCTTC
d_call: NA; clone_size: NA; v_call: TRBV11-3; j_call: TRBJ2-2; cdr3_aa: CASSPTAITGELFF; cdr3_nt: TGTGCCAGCAGCCCGACTGCGATCACCGGGGAGCTGTTTTTT
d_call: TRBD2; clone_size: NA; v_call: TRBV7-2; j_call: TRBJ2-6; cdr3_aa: CASSLMAGGIGANVLTF; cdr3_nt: TGTGCCAGCAGCTTAATGGCGGGGGGCATCGGGGCCAACGTCCTGACTTTC
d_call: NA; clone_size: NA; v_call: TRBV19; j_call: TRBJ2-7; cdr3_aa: CASSILLSYEQYF; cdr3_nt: TGTGCCAGTAGTATCCTGTTATCCTACGAGCAGTACTTC
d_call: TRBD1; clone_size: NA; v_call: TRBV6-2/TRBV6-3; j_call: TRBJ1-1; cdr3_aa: CASSPLDGQGGTEAFF; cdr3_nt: TGTGCCAGCAGTCCGCTCGACGGACAGGGGGGCACTGAAGCTTTCTTT
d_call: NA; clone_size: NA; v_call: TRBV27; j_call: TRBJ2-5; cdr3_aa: CASSLSPAGRKTQYF; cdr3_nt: TGTGCCAGCAGTTTATCCCCGGCAGGGCGGAAGACCCAGTACTTC
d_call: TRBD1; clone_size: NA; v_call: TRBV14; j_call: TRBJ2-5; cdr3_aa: CASSQETGGQETQYF; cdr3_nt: TGTGCCAGCAGCCAAGAAACAGGGGGCCAAGAGACCCAGTACTTC
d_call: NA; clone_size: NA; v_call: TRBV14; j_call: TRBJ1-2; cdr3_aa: CASSQTTGTYGYTF; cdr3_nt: TGTGCCAGCAGCCAAACGACAGGAACCTATGGCTACACCTTC
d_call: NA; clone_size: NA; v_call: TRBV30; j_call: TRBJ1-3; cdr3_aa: CAWTTDSGNTIYF; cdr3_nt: TGTGCCTGGACCACAGACTCTGGAAACACCATATATTTT
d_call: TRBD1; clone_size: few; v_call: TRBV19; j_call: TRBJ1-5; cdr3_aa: CASSSQRTGHFQPQHF; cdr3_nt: TGTGCCAGTAGTTCTCAGAGGACAGGGCATTTTCAGCCCCAGCATTTT
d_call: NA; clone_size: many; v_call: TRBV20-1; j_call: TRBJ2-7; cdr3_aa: CSAWRTYEQYF; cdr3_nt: TGCAGTGCTTGGAGAACCTACGAGCAGTACTTC
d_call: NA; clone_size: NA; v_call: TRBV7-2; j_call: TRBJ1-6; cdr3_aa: CASSLYAGANNSPLHF; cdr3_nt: TGTGCCAGCAGCTTATACGCAGGGGCGAATAATTCACCCCTCCACTTT
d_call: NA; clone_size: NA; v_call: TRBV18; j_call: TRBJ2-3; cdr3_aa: CASSPGLARNTQYF; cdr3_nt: TGTGCCAGCTCACCCGGCCTAGCGAGGAATACGCAGTATTTT
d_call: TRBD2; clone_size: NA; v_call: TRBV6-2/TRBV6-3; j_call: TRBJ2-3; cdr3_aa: CASSYDRWRDYTDTQYF; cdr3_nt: TGTGCCAGCAGTTACGACCGCTGGAGGGACTACACAGATACGCAGTATTTT
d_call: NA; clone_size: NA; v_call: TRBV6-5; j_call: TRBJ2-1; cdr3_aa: CASRPGSQPNEQFF; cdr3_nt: TGTGCCAGCAGACCAGGGTCACAGCCCAATGAGCAGTTCTTC
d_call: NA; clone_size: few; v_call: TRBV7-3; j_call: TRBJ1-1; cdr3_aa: CASSLTPAGENTEAFF; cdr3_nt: TGTGCCAGCAGCTTAACCCCAGCAGGGGAGAACACTGAAGCTTTCTTT
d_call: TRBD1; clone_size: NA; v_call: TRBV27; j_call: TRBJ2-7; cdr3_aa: CASRGTAAYEQYF; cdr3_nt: TGTGCCAGCAGGGGGACAGCGGCCTACGAGCAGTACTTC
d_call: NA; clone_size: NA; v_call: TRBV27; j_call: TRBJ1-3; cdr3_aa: CASSPRGGENTIYF; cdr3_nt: TGTGCCAGCAGTCCCCGCGGGGGAGAGAACACCATATATTTT
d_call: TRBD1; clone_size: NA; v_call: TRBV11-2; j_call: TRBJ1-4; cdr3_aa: CASSPRGREKLFF; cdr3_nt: TGTGCCAGCAGCCCCAGGGGGAGGGAAAAACTGTTTTTT
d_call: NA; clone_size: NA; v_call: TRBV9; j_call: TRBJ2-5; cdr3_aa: CASSVSGHNQETQYF; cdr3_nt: TGTGCCAGCAGCGTATCAGGACACAACCAAGAGACCCAGTACTTC
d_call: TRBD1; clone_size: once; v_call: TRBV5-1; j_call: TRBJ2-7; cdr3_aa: CASSAPPGQDGKPGYEQYF; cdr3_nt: TGCGCCAGCAGCGCCCCTCCGGGACAGGATGGTAAGCCGGGCTACGAGCAGTACTTC
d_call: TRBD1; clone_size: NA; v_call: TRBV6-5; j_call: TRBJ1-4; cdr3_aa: CASSRDRELFF; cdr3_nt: TGTGCCAGCAGTCGGGACAGAGAACTGTTTTTT
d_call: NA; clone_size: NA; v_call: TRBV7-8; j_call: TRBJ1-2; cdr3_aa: CASSLGYGQIQGYTF; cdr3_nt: TGTGCCAGCAGCTTAGGGTACGGACAAATTCAGGGCTACACCTTC
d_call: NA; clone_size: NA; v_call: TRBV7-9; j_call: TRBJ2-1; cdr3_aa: CASSLKRNEQFF; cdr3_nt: TGTGCCAGCAGCCTTAAGAGGAATGAGCAGTTCTTC
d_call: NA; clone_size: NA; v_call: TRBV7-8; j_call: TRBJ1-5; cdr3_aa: CASSLAGADQPQHF; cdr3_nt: TGTGCCAGCAGCTTAGCAGGGGCAGATCAGCCCCAGCATTTT
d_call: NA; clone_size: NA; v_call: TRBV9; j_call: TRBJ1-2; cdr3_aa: CASSQVAGLYYGYTF; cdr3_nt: TGTGCCAGCAGCCAGGTGGCGGGCCTATACTATGGCTACACCTTC
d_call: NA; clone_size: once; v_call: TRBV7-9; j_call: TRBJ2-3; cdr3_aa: CASSFTGLGTDTQYF; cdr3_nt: TGTGCCAGCAGCTTCACAGGGCTTGGCACAGATACGCAGTATTTT
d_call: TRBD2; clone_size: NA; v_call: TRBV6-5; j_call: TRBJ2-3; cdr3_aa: CASSYSGALTDTQYF; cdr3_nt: TGTGCCAGCAGTTACAGCGGGGCTCTCACAGATACGCAGTATTTT
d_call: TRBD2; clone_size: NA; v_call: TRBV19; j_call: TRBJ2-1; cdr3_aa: CASTIMGRGGLDEQFF; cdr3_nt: TGTGCCAGTACTATCATGGGGCGGGGGGGCCTCGATGAGCAGTTCTTC
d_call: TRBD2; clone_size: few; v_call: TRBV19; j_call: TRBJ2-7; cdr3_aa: CATSITSGAYEQYF; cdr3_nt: TGTGCCACCTCCATCACTAGCGGAGCCTACGAGCAGTACTTC
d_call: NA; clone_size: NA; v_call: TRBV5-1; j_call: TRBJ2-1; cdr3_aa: CASSRSGGGASNEQFF; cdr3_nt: TGCGCCAGCAGTCGTTCCGGTGGCGGGGCTAGTAATGAGCAGTTCTTC
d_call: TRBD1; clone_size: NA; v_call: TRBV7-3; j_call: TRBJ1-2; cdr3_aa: CASSLSGTGDYGYTF; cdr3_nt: TGTGCCAGCAGCTTAAGCGGGACAGGGGACTATGGCTACACCTTC
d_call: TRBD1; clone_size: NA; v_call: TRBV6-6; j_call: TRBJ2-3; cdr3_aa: CASSPGTGGAWTDTQYF; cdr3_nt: TGTGCCAGCAGTCCCGGGACAGGGGGAGCGTGGACAGATACGCAGTATTTT